This passage covers 9 T cell receptor delta chains from one sample sequenced in a study of gamma delta lymphoproliferative disorders and STAT genes. Genomic DNA from isolated PBMCs served as the sequencing template. TCRdb made new clone calls on the multiplex PCR reads using CATT. The sample carries 700 or so delta-chain clones, about 3% recorded once. Material: blood. These receptors all stem from a human donor with gamma-delta T-cell large granular lymphocyte leukemia.

With regard to this clone: TCRdb shows a much larger clone's protein in place of this DNA's translation, and the two differ at residue 16, likely through a read error; the protein shown is translated from the DNA. This chain connects TRDV1 to TRDJ1; 7 bases align to TRDD2. Unmatched junction bases numbered 37, after V lost 2 bases and J lost 1 base. This CDR3 contains 26 residues. CDR1 is TSWWSYY, CDR2 QGS, per germline. CDR3 residues: CALGEGGFFLVPRVLESGGGTDKLIF. The CDR3 coding sequence is TGTGCTCTTGGGGAAGGAGGGTTCTTCCTAGTACCGAGAGTACTGGAGTCAGGGGGTGGCACCGATAAACTCATCTTT.

To note about this clone: A far larger clone is off by one base, so a read error is likely. The chain links TRDV2 to TRDJ1; 8 positions match TRDD3. TCRdb gives no J gene; it was assigned here by matching the DNA to germline. CDR3 length equals 21 residues. Germline V gene lookup returns CDR1 GEAIGNYY and CDR2 EKD. Trimming removed 3 bases from V and 0 bases from J; junction bases left unmatched: 23. The CDR3 reads CACDSILGALRRSPNTDKLIF. DNA for the CDR3: TGTGCCTGTGACTCAATACTGGGGGCACTCCGGCGATCCCCGAACACCGATAAACTCATCTTT.

This clone is categorized as medium-sized. A read error likely explains why the TCRdb protein, taken from a much larger clone, differs from this DNA's translation at residue 8; the protein shown is translated from the DNA. This CDR3 is also generated by other DNA sequences in the sample. The chain joins TRDV2 to TRDJ1; possibly TRDD3 for D (5 bases). V gave up 3 bases and J gave up 0 bases, with 31 bases separating them. CDR3 size: 21 residues. Germline V gene lookup returns CDR1 GEAIGNYY and CDR2 EKD. CDR3 sequence: CACDSILEALRRSPNTDKLIF. The CDR3 bases are TGTGCCTGTGACTCAATACTGGAGGCCCTCCGGCGATCCCCGAACACCGATAAACTCATCTTT.

This clone turned up a few times. The likely explanation is a read error, given a far larger clone one base away. This rearrangement joins TRDV2 to TRDJ1; TRDD3 might be the D (5 bases). Trimming removed 3 bases at V and 0 bases at J, with 13 bases between. The germline CDR1 and CDR2 sequences are GEAIGNYY and EKD. The CDR3 has 15 residues. As DNA, the CDR3 is TGTGCCTGTGACTTCGTGGGGACAAACACCGATAAACTCATCTTT. This translates into CACDFVGTNTDKLIF.

This clone is medium-sized (0.01 to 0.1%) in the sample. A far larger clone is one base from this, pointing to a likely read error. Additional DNA sequences in this sample encode the identical CDR3. The genes are TRDV2 and TRDJ3, with D tentatively TRDD3 (6 bases). Germline assignment: CDR1 GEAIGNYY and CDR2 EKD. This CDR3 contains 20 residues. CDR3 residues: CACDTSGGHPLSWDTRQMFF. The CDR3 nucleotides read TGTGCCTGTGACACCTCCGGGGGACACCCTCTCTCCTGGGACACCCGACAGATGTTCTTC.

This clone came up a few times. This likely traces to a read error, being one base from a far larger clone. Different DNA sequences within this sample yield the same CDR3. This chain connects TRDV2 to TRDJ1; the match to TRDD3 covers 8 bases. Germline lookup yields CDR1 GEAIGNYY and CDR2 EKD. This CDR3 region has 21 residues. In DNA form, the CDR3 reads TGTGCGTGTGACTCAATACTGGGGGCCCTCCGGCGATCCCCGAACACCGATAAACTCATCTTT. This translates into CACDSILGALRRSPNTDKLIF.

A few counts support this clone. This DNA's translation differs at residue 13 from TCRdb's protein, which comes from a much larger clone; a read error is likely, and the protein shown is translated from the DNA. The chain carries TRDV2 and TRDJ1; 9 bases fit TRDD3. Germline assignment: CDR1 GEAIGNYY and CDR2 EKD. CDR3 length: 17 amino acids. The CDR3 reads CACDTLTGGLNTGKLIF. CDR3 coding DNA: TGTGCCTGTGACACTCTTACTGGGGGACTGAACACCGGTAAACTCATCTTT.

At least ten counts were recorded for this clone. Translating this DNA gives a protein that differs at residue 9 from the TCRdb one, which belongs to a much larger clone; a read error is likely, and the protein shown is this translation. The chain links TRDV2 to TRDJ3, with D perhaps matching TRDD3 (6 bases). Trimming took off 0 bases at V and 0 bases at J, with 17 bases between the two ends. CDR1 is GEAIGNYY and CDR2 is EKD in the germline V gene. CDR3 length equals 20 residues. The CDR3 region is CACDTSGGLPLSWDTRQMFF. Written as DNA, the CDR3 is TGTGCCTGTGACACCTCCGGGGGACTCCCTCTCTCCTGGGACACCCGACAGATGTTTTTC.

By its share, this clone is medium-sized. This DNA's translation differs at residue 6 from TCRdb's protein, which comes from a much larger clone; a read error is likely, and the protein shown is translated from the DNA. V usage is TRDV2 and J usage is TRDJ1, with 7 bases fitting TRDD3. Germline V CDR1 and CDR2: GEAIGNYY, EKD. This CDR3 comprises 21 residues. V lost 3 bases, J lost 0 bases, and 24 bases stayed unmatched. This chain's CDR3 is CACDSMLGALRRSPNTDKLIF. CDR3 coding DNA: TGTGCCTGTGACTCAATGCTGGGGGCCCTCCGGCGATCCCCGAACACCGATAAACTCATCTTT.